This TCR beta chain was recovered during a study of cytomegalovirus exposure and HLA in healthy donors. Across the whole study: Within the Caucasian-associated ancestry cluster were roughly 79% of the approximately 400 genotyped donors. Study-wide results and caveats: Other equally common chains were less clonally expanded than HLA-associated TCR beta chains, a later analysis showed. Earlier analysis found most TCR beta V segments productive about 90% or about 30% of the time.

Germline loops: CDR1 SGHRS, CDR2 YFSETQ. V lost 6 bases to trimming and J lost 1 base, with 18 bases between them. The CDR3 has 16 residues. On this clone itself: Antigen unknown.

Amplification used 60 Vbeta primers and 13 Jbeta primers. TCRdb's table, derived via immunoSEQ multiplex PCR, lists solely in-frame clones and lacks some. The repertoire includes nearly 110,000 clones, roughly four fifths of them detected once, and roughly 3.7% sits in the top ten. This chain uses TRBV5-1 with TRBJ2-3, with no clear D. Sequencing input: PBMCs. The clonotype was recovered from a man aged 60-69 years in good health and CMV-seronegative. The DNA of the CDR3 is TGCGCCAGCAACATCTCCCCTTCCCTCGGCACAGATACGCAGTATTTT. This gives the protein CASNISPSLGTDTQYF.